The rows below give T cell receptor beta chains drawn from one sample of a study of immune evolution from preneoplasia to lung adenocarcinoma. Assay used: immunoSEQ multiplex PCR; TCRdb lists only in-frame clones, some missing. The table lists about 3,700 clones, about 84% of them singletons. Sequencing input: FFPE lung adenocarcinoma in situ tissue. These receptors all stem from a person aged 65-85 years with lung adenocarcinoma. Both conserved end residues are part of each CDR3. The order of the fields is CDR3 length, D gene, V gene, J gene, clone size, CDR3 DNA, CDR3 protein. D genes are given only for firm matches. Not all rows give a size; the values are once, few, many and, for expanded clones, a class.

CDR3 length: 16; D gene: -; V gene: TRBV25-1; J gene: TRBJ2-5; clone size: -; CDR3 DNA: TGTGCCAGCAGTGATTTATACGGGAGAGAAGAAGAGACCCAGTACTTC; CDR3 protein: CASSDLYGREEETQYF
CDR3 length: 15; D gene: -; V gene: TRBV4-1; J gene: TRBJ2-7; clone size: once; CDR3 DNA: TGCGCCAGCAGCCAAGAGCCCCGGGCCCCCTACGAGCAGTACTTC; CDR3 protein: CASSQEPRAPYEQYF
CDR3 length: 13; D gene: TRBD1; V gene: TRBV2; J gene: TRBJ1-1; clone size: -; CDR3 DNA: TGTGCCAGCCTAGACAGGGGAAAGACTGAAGCTTTCTTT; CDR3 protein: CASLDRGKTEAFF
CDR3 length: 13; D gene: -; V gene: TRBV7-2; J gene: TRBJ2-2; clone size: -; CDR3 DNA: TGTGCCAGCAGCCCAGGGCTAGCCGGGGAGCTGTTTTTT; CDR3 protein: CASSPGLAGELFF
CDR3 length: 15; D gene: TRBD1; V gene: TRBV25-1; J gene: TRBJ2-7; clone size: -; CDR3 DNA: TGTGCCAGCAGTGAGGACAGGTACTTCTCCTACGAGCAGTACTTC; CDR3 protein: CASSEDRYFSYEQYF
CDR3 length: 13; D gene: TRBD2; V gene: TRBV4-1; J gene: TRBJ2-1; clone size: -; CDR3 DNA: TGCGCCAGCAGCCAGGGGACTAGCGGGACGCAGTTCTTC; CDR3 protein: CASSQGTSGTQFF
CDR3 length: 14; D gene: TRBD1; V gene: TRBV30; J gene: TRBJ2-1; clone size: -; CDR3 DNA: TGTGCCTGGAGTACCGGGACAGCTTCCAATGAGCAGTTCTTC; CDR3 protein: CAWSTGTASNEQFF
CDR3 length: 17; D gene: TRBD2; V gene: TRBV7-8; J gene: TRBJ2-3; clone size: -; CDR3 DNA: TGTGCCAGCAGCTTTTTTCCGGGGCTAGCGGGGACAGATACGCAGTATTTT; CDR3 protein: CASSFFPGLAGTDTQYF
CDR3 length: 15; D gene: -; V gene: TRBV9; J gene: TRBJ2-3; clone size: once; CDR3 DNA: TGTGCCAGCAGCGTAGCCGGGCTCCCCGGGGATACGCAGTATTTT; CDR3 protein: CASSVAGLPGDTQYF
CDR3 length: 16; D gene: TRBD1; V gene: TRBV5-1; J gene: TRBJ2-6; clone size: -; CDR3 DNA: TGCGCCAGCAGCTGGGACAGGGCAGGTGGGGCCAACGTCCTGACTTTC; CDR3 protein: CASSWDRAGGANVLTF
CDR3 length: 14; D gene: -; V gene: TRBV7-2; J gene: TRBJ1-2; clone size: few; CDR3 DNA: TGTGCCAGCAGCTTAGACAGGTTTAACTATGGCTACACCTTC; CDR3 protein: CASSLDRFNYGYTF
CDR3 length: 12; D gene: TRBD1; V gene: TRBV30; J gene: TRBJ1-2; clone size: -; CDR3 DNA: TGTGCCTGGACCTCCGGGACAGGCCCAATCCGCTTC; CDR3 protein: CAWTSGTGPIRF
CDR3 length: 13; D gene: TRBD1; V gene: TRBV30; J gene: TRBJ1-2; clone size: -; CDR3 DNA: TGTGCCTGCCTAACAGGGGGCTATGATGGCTACACCTTC; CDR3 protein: CACLTGGYDGYTF
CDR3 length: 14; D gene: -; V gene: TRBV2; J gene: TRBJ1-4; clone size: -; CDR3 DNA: TGTGCCAGCATGAAGGCAGGTCTTAATGAAAAACTGTTTTTT; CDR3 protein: CASMKAGLNEKLFF
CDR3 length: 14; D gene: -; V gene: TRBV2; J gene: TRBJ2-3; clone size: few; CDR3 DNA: TGTGCCAGCAGTGGGACGGTTAGCACAGATACGCAGTATTTT; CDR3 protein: CASSGTVSTDTQYF
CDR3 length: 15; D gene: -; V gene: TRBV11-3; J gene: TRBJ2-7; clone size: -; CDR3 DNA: TGTGCCAGCAGCTTCCAGACATTACCCGCGGTCGAGCAGTACTTC; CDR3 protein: CASSFQTLPAVEQYF
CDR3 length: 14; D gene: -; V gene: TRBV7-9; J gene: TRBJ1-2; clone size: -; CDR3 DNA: TGTGCCAGCAGCTTGCAGGCGGCTAACTATGGCTACACCTTC; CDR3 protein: CASSLQAANYGYTF
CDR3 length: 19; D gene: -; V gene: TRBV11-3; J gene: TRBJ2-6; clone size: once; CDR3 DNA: TGTGCCAGCAGCTTCCTCTCCGGGGGCGCATTCACTGGGGCCAACGTCCTGACTTTC; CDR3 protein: CASSFLSGGAFTGANVLTF
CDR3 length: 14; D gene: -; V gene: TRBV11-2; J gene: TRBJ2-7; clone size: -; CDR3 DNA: TGTGCCAGCAGCTTGGGCGCGGGAACCTACGAGCAGTACTTC; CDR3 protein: CASSLGAGTYEQYF
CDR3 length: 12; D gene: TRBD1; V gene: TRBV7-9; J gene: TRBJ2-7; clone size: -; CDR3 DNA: TGTGCCAGCAGCTTAGCCGACAGGGGCGGGTACTTC; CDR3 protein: CASSLADRGGYF
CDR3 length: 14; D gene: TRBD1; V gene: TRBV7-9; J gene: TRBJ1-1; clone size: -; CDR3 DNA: TGTGCCAGCAGCTCGACAGGGGGCGCGCCTGAAGCTTTCTTT; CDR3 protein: CASSSTGGAPEAFF
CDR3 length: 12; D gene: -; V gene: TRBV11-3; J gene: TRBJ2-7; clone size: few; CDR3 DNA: TGTGCCAGCAGCCCGAGCTCCTACGAGCAGTACTTC; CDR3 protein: CASSPSSYEQYF
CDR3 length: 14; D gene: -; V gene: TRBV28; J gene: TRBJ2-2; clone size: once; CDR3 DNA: TGTGCCAGCAGTTTCGGTGTACACCGGGCGAAGCTGTTTTTT; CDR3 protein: CASSFGVHRAKLFF
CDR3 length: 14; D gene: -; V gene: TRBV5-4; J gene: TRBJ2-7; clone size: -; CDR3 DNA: TGTGCCAGCCTCAATTCCCCCGGGCTCTACGAGCAGTACTTC; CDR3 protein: CASLNSPGLYEQYF
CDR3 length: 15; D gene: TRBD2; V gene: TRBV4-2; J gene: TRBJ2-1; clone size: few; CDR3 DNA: TGTGCCAGCAGGAGCAGTGGCGGGAGTGGCAATGAGCAGTTCTTC; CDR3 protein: CASRSSGGSGNEQFF
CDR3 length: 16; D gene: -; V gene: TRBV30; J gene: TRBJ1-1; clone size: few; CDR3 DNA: TGTGCCTGGAGTGGTGCGACCACCGGGGCGAACACTGAAGCTTTCTTT; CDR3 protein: CAWSGATTGANTEAFF
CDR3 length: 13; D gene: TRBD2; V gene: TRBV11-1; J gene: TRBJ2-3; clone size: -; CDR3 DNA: TGTGCCAGCAGGGCAGCGGGGGTCGATACGCAGTATTTT; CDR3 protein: CASRAAGVDTQYF
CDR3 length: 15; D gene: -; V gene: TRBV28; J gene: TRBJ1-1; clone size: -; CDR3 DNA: TGTGCCAGCAGCCCTACACCGGGTGCGGGCACTGAAGCTTTCTTT; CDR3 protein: CASSPTPGAGTEAFF
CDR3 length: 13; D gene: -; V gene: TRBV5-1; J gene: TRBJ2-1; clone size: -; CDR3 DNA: TGCGCCAGCAGCTTGCGCTCCGGAGGTGAGCAGTTCTTC; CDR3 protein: CASSLRSGGEQFF
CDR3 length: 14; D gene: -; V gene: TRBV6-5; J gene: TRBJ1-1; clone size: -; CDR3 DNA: TGTGCCAGCAGTCGACCGTACATGAACACTGAAGCTTTCTTT; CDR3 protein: CASSRPYMNTEAFF
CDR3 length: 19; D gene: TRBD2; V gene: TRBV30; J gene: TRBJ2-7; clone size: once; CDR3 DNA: TGTGCCTGGAGTGTAATCCAGGCTAGCGGGAGGATCCCCTACTACGAGCAGTACTTC; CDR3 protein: CAWSVIQASGRIPYYEQYF
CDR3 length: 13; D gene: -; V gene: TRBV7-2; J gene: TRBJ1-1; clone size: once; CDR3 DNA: TGTGCCAGCAGCCAGGGGTTGGGCACTGAAGCTTTCTTT; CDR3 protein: CASSQGLGTEAFF
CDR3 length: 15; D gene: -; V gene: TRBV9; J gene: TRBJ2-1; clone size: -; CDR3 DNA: TGTGCCAGCAGCGCAGGGCAGGGGACGTACAATGAGCAGTTCTTC; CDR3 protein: CASSAGQGTYNEQFF
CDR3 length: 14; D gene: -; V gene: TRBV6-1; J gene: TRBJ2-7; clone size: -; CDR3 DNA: TGTGCCAGCAGTGAACAGGGGCAATCCTACGAGCAGTACTTC; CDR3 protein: CASSEQGQSYEQYF